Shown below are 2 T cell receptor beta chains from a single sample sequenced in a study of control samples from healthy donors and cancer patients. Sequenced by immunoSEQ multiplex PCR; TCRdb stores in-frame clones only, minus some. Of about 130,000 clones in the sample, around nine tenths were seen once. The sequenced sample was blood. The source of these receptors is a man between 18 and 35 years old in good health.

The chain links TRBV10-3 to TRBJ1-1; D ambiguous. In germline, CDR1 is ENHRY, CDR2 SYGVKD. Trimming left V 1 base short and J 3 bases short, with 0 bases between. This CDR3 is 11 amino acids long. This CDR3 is CAISEYTEAFF. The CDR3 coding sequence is TGTGCCATCAGTGAGTACACTGAAGCTTTCTTT.

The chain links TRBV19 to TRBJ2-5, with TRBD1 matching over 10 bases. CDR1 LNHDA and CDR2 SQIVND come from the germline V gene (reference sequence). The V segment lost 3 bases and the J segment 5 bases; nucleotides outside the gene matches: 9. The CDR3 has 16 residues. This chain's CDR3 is CASSIRSGTGEETQYF. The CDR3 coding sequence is TGTGCCAGTAGTATTCGCAGCGGGACAGGGGAGGAGACCCAGTACTTC. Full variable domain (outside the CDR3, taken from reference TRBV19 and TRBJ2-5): DGGITQSPKYLFRKEGQNVTLSCEQNLNHDAMYWYRQDPGQGLRLIYYSQIVNDFQKGDIAEGYSVSREKKESFPLTVTSAQKNPTAFYLCASSIRSGTGEETQYFGPGTRLLVL.